This record looks at one T cell receptor (beta chain) sequence and its context. With a much larger clone just one base away, this may be a read error. Caucasian, healthy and from Russia, the donors were aged between roughly 6 and 100. This sample is part of a study of blood T cells in healthy people across ages. Then a second PCR, running roughly 7 to 11 cycles, was carried out with a sample-barcoded 5' primer and a J-beta primer mix. Using its own MiXCR run on the 5' RACE reads, TCRdb lists one record per CDR3 protein. The sample contains over a million distinct CDR3 sequences, 40% to 45% of which appear only once. The source of this sequence is a woman under 30 in good health. Sample: blood.

CDR3 sequence reads: CASSAGLREQYF. The CDR3 nucleotides are TGTGCCAGCAGCGCGGGACTCCGAGAGCAGTACTTC. V gene TRBV7-9 combines with J gene TRBJ2-1, with TRBD2 as a possible D gene (6 bases). The DNA matches TRBJ2-7 better at its end, which makes the J call doubtful. The CDR3 is 12 amino acids. Germline V CDR1 and CDR2: SEHNR, FQNEAQ (reference sequence).